Listed below are T cell receptor beta chains from one sample, sequenced in a study of molecular identifiers for immune sequencing clone quantification. TCRdb recomputed calls from the PCR reads with MiXCR, one row per CDR3 protein. The repertoire includes under 650,000 distinct CDR3 sequences, just under 20% of them detected once, and roughly 0.9% sits in the top ten. Sequencing was performed on naive CD8+ T cells from blood, with Jurkat cell RNA spiked in. These receptor sequences come from a human donor in good health. Some libraries in this study had Jurkat cell RNA spiked in. Both conserved end residues are part of each CDR3. A D gene is named only where the DNA matches it firmly. For some rows the clone size is stated as once, few or many, or as a class when expanded; others skip it.

d_gene	v_gene	j_gene	abundance	CDR3nt	CDR3aa
-	TRBV19	TRBJ1-2	few	TGTGCCAGCCAGGGAAATGGCTACACCTTC	CASQGNGYTF
-	TRBV3-1	TRBJ2-1	-	TGTGCCAGCAGCCAAGACGGCATATCGGTCGGAATTGAGCAGTTCTTC	CASSQDGISVGIEQFF
TRBD2	TRBV13	TRBJ2-3	many	TGTGCCAGCAGCTCATCGGGACTAGCGGATAGCACAGATACGCAGTATTTT	CASSSSGLADSTDTQYF
-	TRBV9	TRBJ2-3	many	TGTGCCAGCAGCGGATCAGGGTACCCCACAGATACGCAGTATTTT	CASSGSGYPTDTQYF
-	TRBV9	TRBJ1-4	many	TGTGCCAGCAGCGCGGAGGGGGCAACTAATGAAAAACTGTTTTTT	CASSAEGATNEKLFF
-	TRBV29-1	TRBJ2-3	many	TGCAGCGTTGAGGGGGCAGATAACACAGATACGCAGTATTTT	CSVEGADNTDTQYF
TRBD2	TRBV27	TRBJ2-3	many	TGTGCCAGCAGTACTAGCGGGGGCAGCACAGATACGCAGTATTTT	CASSTSGGSTDTQYF
-	TRBV29-1	TRBJ1-1	many	TGCAGCGTTGAATCCACAGGGACCACTGAAGCTTTCTTT	CSVESTGTTEAFF
-	TRBV7-2	TRBJ2-1	few	TGTGCCAGCAGCTTAGGGGGCCCAAGCAATGAGCAGTTCTTC	CASSLGGPSNEQFF
-	TRBV7-2	TRBJ1-1	many	TGTGCCAGCAGCTTAGTTCCGGGGGGGATGAACACTGAAGCTTTCTTT	CASSLVPGGMNTEAFF
TRBD2	TRBV25-1	TRBJ2-3	many	TGTGCCAGCAGTGTCGGACTAGCGGGACCCGCAGATACGCAGTATTTT	CASSVGLAGPADTQYF
TRBD2	TRBV7-6	TRBJ2-3	-	TGTGCCAGCAGCCCCTCGCTAGCGGGTGAACCCAGCTATGCGCAGTATTTT	CASSPSLAGEPSYAQYF
-	TRBV12-3/TRBV12-4	TRBJ2-5	-	TGTGCCAGCAGTTTGGGTTATTTCGGAGAGACCCAGTACTTC	CASSLGYFGETQYF
TRBD1	TRBV6-6	TRBJ1-6	many	TGTGCCAGCAGTTACTGGACAGGGGGGGATTCACCCCTCCACTTT	CASSYWTGGDSPLHF
TRBD1	TRBV6-5	TRBJ1-1	many	TGTGCCAGCAGTCCCGGGACAGGGTACACTGAAGCTTTCTTT	CASSPGTGYTEAFF
TRBD2	TRBV27	TRBJ2-4	few	TGTGCCAGCAGTGATCAGGGACTAGCGCCGGGGGCGGGCATTCAGTACTTC	CASSDQGLAPGAGIQYF
-	TRBV6-5	TRBJ1-5	many	TGTGCCAGCAGTTTCCTCCAGGGGCAGCCCCAGCATTTT	CASSFLQGQPQHF
-	TRBV27	TRBJ1-1	many	TGTGCCAGCAGGGGAAGGACAGTCAGAGGGACTGAAGCTTTCTTT	CASRGRTVRGTEAFF
-	TRBV18	TRBJ2-7	-	TGTGCCAGCTCACCGATAAACAACGAGCAGTACTTC	CASSPINNEQYF
TRBD1	TRBV4-3	TRBJ2-7	many	TGCGCCAGCAGCCAAGCTTGGGGACAGGGCTCCTACGAGCAGTACTTC	CASSQAWGQGSYEQYF
-	TRBV7-9	TRBJ2-7	few	TGTGCCAGCAGCTTAGGGGGGGGCGGGATCGAGCAGTACTTC	CASSLGGGGIEQYF
-	TRBV20-1	TRBJ1-5	many	TGCAGTGCTCTGCCTAGGGGATTTGTCAATCAGCCCCAGCATTTT	CSALPRGFVNQPQHF
TRBD1	TRBV12-3/TRBV12-4	TRBJ1-4	many	TGTGCCAGCAGACACGGGACAGGGATTGAAAAACTGTTTTTT	CASRHGTGIEKLFF
-	TRBV13	TRBJ1-2	few	TGTGCCAGCAGCCCATCTGGCGATGGCTACACCTTC	CASSPSGDGYTF
-	TRBV4-1	TRBJ2-4	many	TGCGCCAGCAGCCAAGATGAGGGGTTGGGCATTCAGTACTTC	CASSQDEGLGIQYF
-	TRBV2	TRBJ2-2	many	TGTGCCAGCAGTGAAATAACCTACACCGGGGAGCTGTTTTTT	CASSEITYTGELFF
TRBD1	TRBV5-6	TRBJ2-1	many	TGTGCCAGCAGCTCACCGCCGGGACAGGGGGCGCGGAGTGAGCAGTTCTTC	CASSSPPGQGARSEQFF
-	TRBV6-6	TRBJ1-1	many	TGTGCCAGCAGTGCCCCTATGGACACTGAAGCTTTCTTT	CASSAPMDTEAFF
TRBD2	TRBV4-1	TRBJ2-7	many	TGCGCCAGCAGCCAACTAACTAGCGGGGAGGGTGAGCAGTACTTC	CASSQLTSGEGEQYF
-	TRBV4-1	TRBJ1-1	many	TGCGCCAGCAGCCATGCTTCAGGGGCAGGTACTGAAGCTTTCTTT	CASSHASGAGTEAFF
-	TRBV7-6	TRBJ1-3	few	TGTGCCAGCAGCTTAAAAAGGGGATCGACTGGAAACACCATATATTTT	CASSLKRGSTGNTIYF
TRBD2	TRBV7-6	TRBJ2-7	many	TGTGCCAGCAGCCAGGGACTAACTACCTACGAGCAGTACTTC	CASSQGLTTYEQYF
TRBD1	TRBV19	TRBJ1-1	many	TGTGCCAGTAGTATCGGACAGGCGGCGAACACTGAAGCTTTCTTT	CASSIGQAANTEAFF
-	TRBV28	TRBJ2-7	many	TGTGCCAGCAGACCAGGGTTGTCCTACGAGCAGTACTTC	CASRPGLSYEQYF
TRBD1	TRBV12-3/TRBV12-4	TRBJ2-5	many	TGTGCCAGCAGGGGCCGTGTTGCGGGTGAGGGACAGGGGAGAGAGACCCAGTACTTC	CASRGRVAGEGQGRETQYF
TRBD1	TRBV25-1	TRBJ2-4	few	TGTGCCAGCAGTGCTACAGGGGGTGTGAACATTCAGTACTTC	CASSATGGVNIQYF
-	TRBV7-3	TRBJ2-7	-	TGTGCCAGCAGCCTCCACGGGGGCAGCAGAACCTACGAGCAGTACTTC	CASSLHGGSRTYEQYF
-	TRBV2	TRBJ2-1	many	TGTGCCAGCAGTGAAGCAAGGCAGGGGTACAATGAGCAGTTCTTC	CASSEARQGYNEQFF
-	TRBV4-3	TRBJ1-2	-	TGCGCCAGCAGCCCGGGTAGCCGTGGGGAACATGGCTACACCTTC	CASSPGSRGEHGYTF
-	TRBV10-3	TRBJ2-7	many	TGTGCCACCCGAAGGGACGGATACAGCTCCTACGAGCAGTACTTC	CATRRDGYSSYEQYF
-	TRBV18	TRBJ2-5	many	TGTGCCAGCTCACCCGACAGTATATTGGAGACCCAGTACTTC	CASSPDSILETQYF
TRBD2	TRBV29-1	TRBJ2-1	many	TGCAGCGTTGTCATGCGGGAGAGCCATGAGCAGTTCTTC	CSVVMRESHEQFF
-	TRBV6-6	TRBJ1-4	-	TGTGCCAGCAGTTACTCGGAGGCCCACACTGCAACTAATGAAAAACTGTTTTTT	CASSYSEAHTATNEKLFF
TRBD1	TRBV19	TRBJ1-5	-	TGTGCCAGTAGTATCTATTGGACAGGGGGCTCCAATCAGCCCCAGCATTTT	CASSIYWTGGSNQPQHF
-	TRBV4-3	TRBJ1-1	many	TGCGCCAGCAGCCGCCAGGGAGACACTGAAGCTTTCTTT	CASSRQGDTEAFF
-	TRBV28	TRBJ2-7	many	TGTGCCAGCAGTTCGTATAGCTCCTACGAGCAGTACTTC	CASSSYSSYEQYF
-	TRBV7-9	TRBJ2-3	few	TGTGCCAGCAGCTTACCAGGGTCGGTAGATACGCAGTATTTT	CASSLPGSVDTQYF
TRBD1	TRBV6-1	TRBJ1-4	many	TGTGCCAGCAGGGGGGACAGGGAGTCAACTAATGAAAAACTGTTTTTT	CASRGDRESTNEKLFF
-	TRBV28	TRBJ1-5	many	TGTGCCAGCAGCTCGAGACCGGGATTGGTGCCCCAGCATTTT	CASSSRPGLVPQHF
-	TRBV11-2	TRBJ2-3	many	TGTGCCAGCAGCCACGACAGGAGCACAGATACGCAGTATTTT	CASSHDRSTDTQYF
TRBD2	TRBV4-3	TRBJ2-3	-	TGCGCCAGCAGCGCTACGGGACTAGCGGGGACAGATACGCAGTATTTT	CASSATGLAGTDTQYF
-	TRBV5-1	TRBJ2-5	many	TGCGCCAGCAGCTTGGACCTAGCGAACCTGGGGGAAGAGACCCAGTACTTC	CASSLDLANLGEETQYF
TRBD1	TRBV29-1	TRBJ2-5	-	TGCAGCGTTGAATTGGTGGGACAGCAAGAGACCCAGTACTTC	CSVELVGQQETQYF
-	TRBV6-2/TRBV6-3	TRBJ1-1	many	TGTGCCAGCAGCCCTCAAAACCTCCCTGAAGCTTTCTTT	CASSPQNLPEAFF
-	TRBV19	TRBJ2-5	-	TGTGCCAGTAGTATAGATCCAGACGAGACCCAGTACTTC	CASSIDPDETQYF
TRBD2	TRBV7-9	TRBJ2-1	few	TGTGCCAGCAGCGTATTCTTAAGCGGGGCGTACAATGAGCAGTTCTTC	CASSVFLSGAYNEQFF
-	TRBV4-3	TRBJ2-7	-	TGCGCCAGCAGCCAAGAGAGGGGGTGGTACGAGCAGTACTTC	CASSQERGWYEQYF
-	TRBV19	TRBJ2-3	-	TGTGCCAGTAGTATACTACCCGTTAGCACAGATACGCAGTATTTT	CASSILPVSTDTQYF
-	TRBV5-8	TRBJ2-5	many	TGTGCCAGCAGCTTAAGGTGGGGTAGTGAGACCCAGTACTTC	CASSLRWGSETQYF